Shown below are 17 T cell receptor beta chains from a single sample sequenced in a study of identical twins. A single record per CDR3 protein comes from TCRdb applying MiXCR to the 5' RACE reads. This sample has nearly 900,000 distinct CDR3 sequences, with roughly an eighth found just once. The sample was also linked to a second study, of yellow fever vaccine responses in identical twins.

Sample: PBMCs. These receptor sequences come from a woman aged 18-29 years in good health.

The chain couples TRBV3-1 to TRBJ2-7, with TRBD2 as a possible D gene (6 bases). V was pared by 6 bases and J by 3 bases, with 15 bases between. The CDR3 has 14 residues. Germline CDR1 and CDR2: LGHDT and YNNKEL (reference sequence). DNA of the CDR3: TGTGCCAGCAGTAAGGCGGACTATATCTACGAGCAGTACTTC. This sequence encodes CASSKADYIYEQYF.

In this sample, this clonotype turned up a few times. The chain couples TRBV3-1 to TRBJ2-2, with TRBD2 as a possible D gene (5 bases). The CDR3 has 15 residues. The germline gives CDR1 LGHDT, CDR2 YNNKEL (reference sequence). V lost 2 bases and J 5 bases, leaving 12 bases between the germline ends. The CDR3 region is CASSQSRGMTGELFF. Here the CDR3 DNA reads TGTGCCAGCAGCCAATCTCGGGGAATGACCGGGGAGCTGTTTTTT.

The chain employs TRBV20-1 and TRBJ2-3, with D unclear. CDR3 length: 18 residues. The germline CDR1 and CDR2 sequences are DFQATT and SNEGSKA (reference sequence). Trimming took off 3 bases at V and 1 base at J, with 23 bases between the two ends. In DNA, the CDR3 is TGCAGTGCTAGGCTATTAAGGGCCGTCTTATCGGGCACAGATACGCAGTATTTT. Its translation is CSARLLRAVLSGTDTQYF.

This clonotype has only a few counts. V gene TRBV15 combines with J gene TRBJ2-6, with D maybe TRBD2 (5 bases). The CDR3 runs to 17 residues. V was trimmed by 1 base and J by 0 bases, leaving 10 bases between them. The germline V gene has CDR1 LNHNV and CDR2 YYDKDF (reference sequence). CDR3 DNA sequence: TGTGCCACCAGCAGAGTTTATGAGGGCTCTGGGGCCAACGTCCTGACTTTC. Translated, it gives CATSRVYEGSGANVLTF.

V is TRBV20-1 and J is TRBJ2-4; 7 bases map to TRBD1. Germline V gene data show CDR1 as DFQATT and CDR2 as SNEGSKA (reference sequence). This CDR3 contains 14 residues. V shed 5 bases and J 3 bases; nucleotides not matched to a gene: 7. The CDR3 nucleotides read TGCAGTGCTGCGATCCGGGACAGCAAAAACATTCAGTACTTC. Protein: CSAAIRDSKNIQYF.

This clonotype has only a few counts. The chain has TRBV18 and TRBJ2-7, with a possible D match to TRBD1 (5 bases). Per germline, CDR1 KGHSH and CDR2 LQKENI. With 0 bases removed from V and 6 bases from J, the gap between germline ends came to 18 bases. This CDR3 has 16 amino acids. As DNA, the CDR3 is TGTGCCAGCTCACCACCAGGGGTGTATTTTAAAGGCGAGCAGTACTTC. Its translation is CASSPPGVYFKGEQYF.

The chain links TRBV7-9 to TRBJ1-2; TRBD1 might be the D (6 bases). This CDR3 region has 15 residues. The germline V gene encodes CDR1 SEHNR and CDR2 FQNEAQ (reference sequence). V lost 3 bases and J lost 1, with 12 bases in between. CDR3 sequence: CASSFRTELNYGYTF. The CDR3 DNA sequence: TGTGCCAGCAGCTTTCGGACAGAACTTAACTATGGCTACACCTTC.

At least ten counts were recorded for this clonotype. V is TRBV20-1 and J is TRBJ2-6; D is unclear. The CDR3 length is 13 residues. Trimming took off 6 bases at V and 2 bases at J, with 8 bases between the two ends. Germline CDR1 reads DFQATT; CDR2 reads SNEGSKA (reference sequence). CDR3 DNA: TGCAGTGCGAGTGTGGCTGGGGCCAACGTCCTGACTTTC. This codes for CSASVAGANVLTF.

The gene calls are TRBV12-3 or TRBV12-4 and TRBJ2-1; D is possibly TRBD2 (7 bases). CDR3 length: 15 residues. With 7 bases removed from V and 4 bases from J, the gap between germline ends came to 17 bases. CDR3 nucleotide sequence: TGTGCCAGCATATTGACGGGGGGCTTTTACAATGAGCAGTTCTTC. This encodes CASILTGGFYNEQFF.

This sequence joins TRBV28 and TRBJ1-4; the D is unclear. Trimming removed 6 bases at V and 5 bases at J, with 19 bases between. Germline V lookup: CDR1 MDHEN, CDR2 SYDVKM. CDR3 length: 16 residues. DNA for the CDR3: TGTGCCAGCAGCCGTGTTCGCGAGACCAAGAATGAAAAACTGTTTTTT. This translates into CASSRVRETKNEKLFF.

The V and J genes are TRBV11-3 and TRBJ2-6; D call uncertain. This CDR3 spans 17 amino acids. Germline V gene sequence: CDR1 SGHNT, CDR2 YENEEA. V dropped 1 base and J dropped 2 bases, with 12 bases sitting between them. In DNA, the CDR3 is TGTGCCAGCAGCTTAGGTTTGGGTGACGCTGGGGCCAACGTCCTGACTTTC. Its translation: CASSLGLGDAGANVLTF. The whole variable domain, remainder taken from reference TRBV11-3 and TRBJ2-6, is EAGVVQSPRYKIIEKKQPVAFWCNPISGHNTLYWYLQNLGQGPELLIRYENEEAVDDSQLPKDRFSAERLKGVDSTLKIQPAELGDSAVYLCASSLGLGDAGANVLTFGAGSRLTVL.

This clonotype was detected a few times. The V call is TRBV27, the J call TRBJ2-7; 8 bases agree with TRBD2. From germline, CDR1 is MNHEY and CDR2 SMNVEV (reference sequence). The CDR3 length is 13 residues. After removal of 6 bases from V and 6 bases from J, the junction contained 7 bases not matched to a gene. CDR3 loop: CASRMREVGEQYF. The CDR3 DNA sequence: TGTGCCAGCAGAATGCGGGAGGTAGGCGAGCAGTACTTC.

This clonotype turned up a few times. This chain links TRBV29-1 with TRBJ2-3; 12 bases line up with TRBD2. J lost 1 base, V lost 0 bases, and 20 bases had no gene match. The CDR3 length is 22 residues. Germline V gene lookup returns CDR1 SQVTM and CDR2 ANQGSEA. The CDR3 coding sequence is TGCAGCGTTGAAGATCCCACGTTAAGGCTAGCGGGAGGGCCGGGCCGCACAGATACGCAGTATTTT. It yields the protein CSVEDPTLRLAGGPGRTDTQYF.

This clonotype was picked up a small number of times. This chain joins TRBV27 and TRBJ2-7; TRBD1 matches 10 bases. The CDR3 sequence is 14 residues long. Trimming at V came to 6 bases and at J to 3 bases, leaving 5 bases not matched to a gene. Germline V gene sequence: CDR1 MNHEY, CDR2 SMNVEV (reference sequence). This chain's CDR3 is CASSPDRGNYEQYV. The CDR3 nucleotides read TGTGCCAGCAGCCCGGACAGGGGGAACTACGAGCAGTACGTC.

CDR3 sequence (DNA): TGCAGTGCTAGAGACGCCGGGACTAGCCTCTCCTACGAGCAGTACGTC. The encoded protein is CSARDAGTSLSYEQYV. The V call is TRBV20-1, the J call TRBJ2-7, with 9 bases aligning to TRBD2. Unmatched junction bases numbered 6, after V lost 0 bases and J lost 0 bases. CDR1 is DFQATT, CDR2 SNEGSKA, per germline (reference sequence). The CDR3 length is 16 residues.

The chain employs TRBV6-2 or TRBV6-3 and TRBJ2-2, with D possibly being TRBD1 (6 bases). V was trimmed by 6 bases and J by 5 bases, leaving 13 bases between them. Germline V lookup: CDR1 MNHEY, CDR2 SVGEGT. The length of the CDR3 is 14 residues. CDR3 protein: CASRQGIGTGELFF. The CDR3, as DNA: TGTGCCAGCAGGCAGGGGATTGGTACCGGGGAGCTGTTTTTT.

In this sample, this clonotype turned up a few times. The rearrangement links TRBV5-6 to TRBJ2-2, with 8 bases fitting TRBD2. V lost 3 bases and J lost 2; bases outside the gene matches: 6. The CDR3 covers 16 residues. Germline-derived CDR1 and CDR2 are SGHDT and YYEEEE. In nucleotides, the CDR3 is TGTGCCAGCAGCTGGAAGCGGGGGTCCAACACCGGGGAGCTGTTTTTT. Translated, it gives CASSWKRGSNTGELFF.